The clone carrying this T cell receptor (beta chain) was picked up many times. Alongside a J-beta primer mix, a sample-barcoded 5' primer served in a second PCR lasting roughly 7 to 11 cycles. TCRdb used MiXCR to reprocess the 5' RACE reads, holding one entry per CDR3 protein. The sample has hundreds of thousands of distinct CDR3 sequences, about 30% seen once. The data belong to a study of blood T cells in healthy people across ages. V lost 0 bases to trimming and J lost 4 bases, with 9 bases between them. CDR3 size: 14 residues. The material sequenced was blood. The clonotype was recovered from a woman at least 80 years old in good health. V usage is TRBV12-3 or TRBV12-4 and J usage is TRBJ1-2; unclear D gene. CDR3 in DNA: TGTGCCAGCAGTTTAGCCCAGTTGATCTATGGCTACACCTTC. Its protein is CASSLAQLIYGYTF.